This TCR beta chain was sequenced in a study of patients and donors after allogeneic stem cell transplantation. This clonotype was observed a few times. Trimming removed 4 bases from V and 9 bases from J; junction bases left unmatched: 6. This CDR3 contains 13 residues. TCRdb processed the RT-PCR reads anew with MiXCR; each CDR3 protein has one entry. Among 800,000 to 1,000,000 distinct CDR3 sequences listed, more than 15% were seen once. J is TRBJ2-5 and V is TRBV12-3 or TRBV12-4; 9 bases match TRBD1. The origin of this receptor is a human donor who was either an allogeneic HSCT recipient or a stem cell or donor lymphocyte infusion donor (not recorded which). It is not recorded whose cells these are; they may come from a transplant donor. The source material was blood, either unsorted or a sorted T cell fraction (not recorded which). CDR3 loop: CASSYGDRASQYF. In DNA, the CDR3 is TGTGCCAGCAGTTATGGGGACAGGGCGTCCCAGTACTTC.